This TCR beta chain was observed in a study of cytomegalovirus exposure and HLA in healthy donors. PCR employed 60 Vbeta and 13 Jbeta primers. Measured with immunoSEQ multiplex PCR; TCRdb has only the in-frame clones, and not every one. Of over 35,000 clones listed, roughly half are singletons. The germline CDR1 and CDR2 sequences are SGHVS and FNYEAQ. This CDR3 has 18 amino acids. V gave up 5 bases and J gave up 0 bases; unmatched junction bases: 7. The V gene is TRBV7-6, the J gene TRBJ2-2; 12 positions agree with TRBD2. The origin of this receptor is a human donor in good health. The sequencing input was PBMCs. The CDR3 nucleotides are TGTGCCAGCAGCCCCCGGACTAGCGGGATAGCGAACACCGGGGAGCTGTTTTTT. Residues: CASSPRTSGIANTGELFF.